Below are 16 T cell receptor beta chains sequenced from a single sample in a study of regulatory T cells in long-lasting Graves disease. Library construction for TCR beta used iRepertoire HTBI primers and Arm-PCR of CDR3 regions. TCRdb analysed the multiplex PCR reads with MiXCR anew, one entry per CDR3 protein. This table has more than 450,000 distinct CDR3 sequences, roughly 16% appearing once. As for time point: newly diagnosed GD, antithyroid drugs for less than 3 months. From RNA extracted from PBMCs, the TCR library was made. The data also belong to a second study, concerning T cells in Graves' hyperthyroidism and ophthalmopathy.

The material was peripheral blood mononuclear cells (PBMCs), obtained at new diagnosis, from a patient treated with antithyroid drugs. The receptors shown here come from a middle-aged man with Graves disease.

Note on this clonotype: A read error may produce the germline difference seen at one junction end. The V call is TRBV12-3 or TRBV12-4, the J call TRBJ1-4; D unresolved. This CDR3 is built from 14 residues. DNA of the CDR3: TGTGCCAGCAGTTTAGCCCTGACTAATGAAAAACTGTCTTTT. This gives the protein CASSLALTNEKLSF.

The chain uses TRBV12-3 or TRBV12-4 and TRBJ1-4; D not resolved. With 6 bases removed from V and 8 bases from J, the gap between germline ends came to 13 bases. CDR3 length: 13 residues. CDR3 sequence (DNA): TGTGCCAGCAGAAGGACGAGCTACGAAAAACTGTTTTTT. Amino acids: CASRRTSYEKLFF.

This clonotype was seen a handful of times. CDR3 in amino acids: CATSDFGPARNEQFF. In DNA form, the CDR3 reads TGTGCCACCAGTGATTTCGGGCCCGCACGCAATGAGCAGTTCTTC. The chain carries TRBV24-1 and TRBJ2-1; unclear D gene. Germline V lookup: CDR1 KGHDR, CDR2 SFDVKD. The CDR3 is made up of 15 amino acids. Trimming stripped 1 base from V and 6 bases from J, with 12 bases between.

This clonotype was counted between two and nine times. This chain connects TRBV19 to TRBJ2-3, with 7 bases aligning to TRBD1. Trimming at V came to 2 bases and at J to 2 bases, leaving 13 bases not matched to a gene. From germline, CDR1 is LNHDA and CDR2 SQIVND (reference sequence). The CDR3 spans 18 residues. DNA for the CDR3: TGTGCCAGTAGTATACAGTTGGGACAGATGAGCAACACAGATACGCAGTATTTT. Translated, it gives CASSIQLGQMSNTDTQYF.

About this clonotype itself: This may come from a read error, since a much larger clone is one base off. The chain is built from TRBV20-1 and TRBJ2-1, with 11 bases matching TRBD1. CDR3 size: 15 residues. The germline gives CDR1 DFQATT, CDR2 SNEGSKA (reference sequence). The junction had 6 bases not matched to a gene; V was cut back by 4 bases and J by 4 bases. The CDR3, as DNA: TGCAGTGCTAACCCGGGACAGGGGGTTTACAATGAGCAGTTCTTC. Translated: CSANPGQGVYNEQFF.

This clonotype showed up many times. This sequence joins TRBV7-9 and TRBJ1-2; D is uncertain. CDR1 is SEHNR, CDR2 FQNEAQ, per germline (reference sequence). V gave up 5 bases and J gave up 1 base, with 14 bases separating them. The CDR3 is 15 residues long. The CDR3 here is CASSIDRSHNYGYTF. The CDR3, as DNA: TGTGCCAGCAGCATAGACCGATCTCATAACTATGGCTACACCTTC.

This clonotype was counted many times. The rearrangement links TRBV7-3 to TRBJ2-5; tentative D call: TRBD1 (6 bases). The germline V and J ends were trimmed by 5 bases and 1 base, with 8 bases remaining between them. In germline, CDR1 is SGHTA, CDR2 FQGTGA. The CDR3 is made up of 13 amino acids. The CDR3 loop is CASSKQGQETQYF. Written as DNA, the CDR3 is TGTGCCAGCAGCAAACAGGGCCAAGAGACCCAGTACTTC.

This clonotype has at least ten counts. The chain recombines TRBV27 with TRBJ2-7; 10 nucleotides match TRBD1. The CDR3 totals 14 residues. In germline, CDR1 is MNHEY, CDR2 SMNVEV (reference sequence). V was clipped by 5 bases and J by 3 bases; unmatched bases: 4. The CDR3 protein is CASSGRTGGYEQYF. The CDR3 nucleotides read TGTGCCAGCAGTGGGCGGACAGGGGGCTACGAGCAGTACTTC.

The CDR3 nucleotides read TGCAGTGCTACCTCCACGGGGGGGGCCTACAATGAGCAGTTCTTC. Translating gives CSATSTGGAYNEQFF. The chain carries TRBV20-1 and TRBJ2-1, with 8 nucleotides matching TRBD2. This CDR3 is 15 amino acids long. CDR1 and CDR2 from the germline V gene are DFQATT and SNEGSKA (reference sequence). V was clipped by 4 bases and J by 2 bases; unmatched bases: 7.

This clonotype appeared many times. This chain connects TRBV28 to TRBJ2-7; 13 nucleotides align to TRBD2. V shed 6 bases and J 5 bases; nucleotides not matched to a gene: 7. The CDR3 runs 15 residues. Looked up from germline, CDR1 is MDHEN and CDR2 is SYDVKM. The CDR3 region has the DNA TGTGCCAGCAGAACTAGCGGGAGGGCCTACAACGAGCAGTACTTC. Translated: CASRTSGRAYNEQYF.

This clonotype came up many times. The gene calls are TRBV12-3 or TRBV12-4 and TRBJ2-7, with D possibly TRBD2 on 6 matching bases. The CDR3 consists of 14 residues. The V and J ends lost 7 bases and 2 bases respectively, with 15 bases between them. The CDR3 reads CASTPTSSPYEQYF. The CDR3 region has the DNA TGTGCCAGCACCCCTACTAGCTCGCCCTACGAGCAGTACTTC.

This clonotype was detected only a few times. The chain uses TRBV12-3 or TRBV12-4 and TRBJ2-1, with TRBD1 identical over 7 bases. The CDR3 covers 15 residues. Losses at the gene ends were 5 bases for V and 5 bases for J; bases not matched to a gene: 9. Here the CDR3 reads CASSLSGTEHNEQFF. CDR3 DNA: TGTGCCAGCAGTCTCTCCGGGACAGAACACAATGAGCAGTTCTTC.

This clonotype was seen at least ten times. This chain connects TRBV7-9 to TRBJ2-7, with D hard to call. The germline gives CDR1 SEHNR, CDR2 FQNEAQ (reference sequence). This CDR3 contains 12 residues. The V and J ends lost 5 bases and 5 bases respectively, with 10 bases between them. The CDR3: CASSGEYHEQYF. The CDR3 DNA is TGTGCCAGCAGCGGAGAGTACCACGAGCAGTACTTC.

In this sample, this clonotype turned up a few times. The chain carries TRBV6-1 and TRBJ2-7; 10 bases align to TRBD1. CDR1 and CDR2 from the germline V gene are MNHNS and SASEGT. There are 14 residues in the CDR3. Trimming at V came to 8 bases and at J to 4 bases, leaving 8 bases not matched to a gene. The CDR3 nucleotides read TGTGCCAGCTTGTCCGGGACAGGGGTTTACGAGCAGTACTTC. Its protein product is CASLSGTGVYEQYF.

This clonotype was detected ten times or more. The genes are TRBV7-9 and TRBJ1-5; a possible D gene is TRBD1 (5 bases). The CDR3 length is 13 residues. The V and J ends lost 4 bases and 4 bases respectively, with 8 bases between them. From germline, CDR1 is SEHNR and CDR2 FQNEAQ (reference sequence). The CDR3 spells CASSSDSNQPQHF. The CDR3, as DNA: TGTGCCAGCAGCTCAGACAGTAATCAGCCCCAGCATTTT. The full variable domain, rest sourced from reference TRBV7-9 and TRBJ1-5, is DTGVSQNPRHKITKRGQNVTFRCDPISEHNRLYWYRQTLGQGPEFLTYFQNEAQLEKSRLLSDRFSAERPKGSFSTLEIQRTEQGDSAMYLCASSSDSNQPQHFGDGTRLSIL.

The sample holds a few counts of this clonotype. This sequence joins TRBV24-1 and TRBJ1-4, with unresolved D. CDR3 length equals 16 residues. The germline V and J ends were trimmed by 2 bases and 4 bases, with 13 bases remaining between them. Germline values: CDR1 KGHDR, CDR2 SFDVKD. The CDR3 DNA reads as TGTGCCACCAGTGATTCCCGAGGAACAGTTAATGAAAAACTGTTTTTT. Translation: CATSDSRGTVNEKLFF.